These T cell receptor beta chains were read from a single sample in a study of a mutant IDH1 vaccine in newly diagnosed glioma. Their antigen targets remain unknown. The table came from immunoSEQ multiplex PCR; TCRdb's copy has only in-frame clones and leaves some out. This repertoire shows 20,000 to 30,000 clones, more than 65% found once; its top ten account for approximately 7.7%. The input for sequencing was PBMCs, taken from a glioma patient whose treatment included an IDH1 peptide vaccine. These TCRs come from a man in his forties or fifties with glioma. Some clones in this sample may be carry-over from other donors' samples. CDR3s include the opening cysteine and the closing phenylalanine or tryptophan. A D gene is named only where the DNA matches it firmly. Expanded clones get a size class; other rows say once, few or many, or leave the size out.

clone_size j_call d_call v_call cdr3_nt cdr3_aa
- TRBJ1-6 - TRBV5-1 TGCGCCAGCAGCACTGACTCCCCCCAAGGCTATAATTCACCCCTCCACTTT CASSTDSPQGYNSPLHF
few TRBJ2-3 - TRBV7-2 TGTGCCAGCGGGTTGGGCGGCCGCACAGATACGCAGTATTTT CASGLGGRTDTQYF
- TRBJ2-2 - TRBV6-4 TGTGCCAGCAGTGAGTATGGAACAACTACCGGGGAGCTGTTTTTT CASSEYGTTTGELFF
few TRBJ2-2 - TRBV10-3 TGTGCCATCAGTGGAGGGGTAGGGGAGAACACCGGGGAGCTGTTTTTT CAISGGVGENTGELFF
- TRBJ1-4 - TRBV18 TGTGCCAGCTCACCTGTTCGGGGAAGTAATGAAAAACTGTTTTTT CASSPVRGSNEKLFF
once TRBJ2-5 TRBD1 TRBV6-5 TGTGCCAGTACGCTGGACAGGGAGGTTGGTGGGACCCAGTACTTC CASTLDREVGGTQYF
few TRBJ1-1 - TRBV7-9 TGTGCCAGCAGCTTGACAGCTAACATGAACACTGAAGCTTTCTTT CASSLTANMNTEAFF
- TRBJ2-2 - TRBV9 TGTGCCAGCAGCGCTCCTCTTGGACGACCGAACACCGGGGAGCTGTTTTTT CASSAPLGRPNTGELFF
- TRBJ2-2 - TRBV6-5 TGTGCCAGCAGTTACGCGACCAACACCGGGGAGCTGTTTTTT CASSYATNTGELFF
- TRBJ1-5 TRBD1 TRBV6-4 TGTGCCAGCAGTGACTCAATTCGGACAGGGGGCGGTCAGCCCCAGCATTTT CASSDSIRTGGGQPQHF
large TRBJ2-3 TRBD1 TRBV6-4 TGTGCCAGCAGTGGGACAGGGGGCACAGATACGCAGTATTTT CASSGTGGTDTQYF
- TRBJ1-5 - TRBV27 TGTGCCAGCAGTTTTCGGGGTCAGCCCCAGCATTTT CASSFRGQPQHF
- TRBJ2-3 - TRBV13 TGTGCCAGCAGCTTACGCTCGCGGGGAGTGACAGATACGCAGTATTTT CASSLRSRGVTDTQYF
- TRBJ2-3 - TRBV19 TGTGCCAGTAGTTTGACAGGAGGAGCAGATACGCAGTATTTT CASSLTGGADTQYF
- TRBJ2-4 - TRBV27 TGTGCCAGCAGTGGGGACGGTGGAGGGAACATTCAGTACTTC CASSGDGGGNIQYF
- TRBJ1-6 - TRBV9 TGTGCCAGCAGCGCCGGTACGAGGGGCGCAGGATCACCCCTCCACTTT CASSAGTRGAGSPLHF
- TRBJ2-7 - TRBV29-1 TGCAGCGGCAGGGAAGGGGTCGGCGAGCAGTACTTC CSGREGVGEQYF
- TRBJ2-5 - TRBV27 TGTGCCAGCAGTCCCTTAATCCTCGGTCAAGAGACCCAGTACTTC CASSPLILGQETQYF
- TRBJ1-1 - TRBV6-4 TGTGCCAGCAGTGAGGGGCTGGTAACTGAAGCTTTCTTT CASSEGLVTEAFF
- TRBJ1-1 TRBD1 TRBV5-1 TGCGCCAGCAGCCCCTGGACAGGGGGCGCGGTGAACACTGAAGCTTTCTTT CASSPWTGGAVNTEAFF
- TRBJ1-1 - TRBV4-2 TGTGCCAGCAGCCAAGCGGACCGACCTGTCACTGAAGCTTTCTTT CASSQADRPVTEAFF
- TRBJ1-1 TRBD1 TRBV7-3 TGTGCCAGCAGCCCAACAGGGGAAGGAGGAAAAGCTTTCTTT CASSPTGEGGKAFF
- TRBJ2-7 - TRBV2 TGTGCCAGCAGGCCAGGGGCTGGGTACGAGCAGTACTTC CASRPGAGYEQYF
- TRBJ2-1 TRBD2 TRBV5-6 TGTGCCACCGGGAGGGCGTCCTCCTACAATGAGCAGTTCTTC CATGRASSYNEQFF
- TRBJ2-7 - TRBV6-5 TGTGCCAGTCGGAACGGGGGTGGGGAGCAGTACTTC CASRNGGGEQYF
- TRBJ2-1 TRBD1 TRBV4-2 TGTGCCAGCAGCCAACTCTTCCCTACAGGGGGCGAAGGCAATGAGCAGTTCTTC CASSQLFPTGGEGNEQFF
- TRBJ1-5 TRBD1 TRBV19 TGTGCCAGTACCTTAGGGGCAGGGGGCGTATCCCAGCCCCAGCATTTT CASTLGAGGVSQPQHF
few TRBJ1-5 TRBD1 TRBV15 TGTGCCACCAGCAGAGACAACGGACAGGGGGCAGCGGTGATGCCCCAGCATTTT CATSRDNGQGAAVMPQHF
- TRBJ1-1 TRBD1 TRBV10-3 TGTGCCATCAGTGATTCCGGGACAGGTAAAACTGAAGCTTTCTTT CAISDSGTGKTEAFF
- TRBJ2-1 TRBD2 TRBV11-3 TGTGCCAGCAGCTTAGCGGGAACTAGCGGGGGGGCCCGGCAGAATGAGCAGTTCTTC CASSLAGTSGGARQNEQFF
- TRBJ2-3 - TRBV2 TGTGCCAGCAGGCCCCAGCCGCTCTACACAGATACGCAGTATTTT CASRPQPLYTDTQYF
- TRBJ1-4 - TRBV6-6 TGTGCCAGCAGTTACGGGGCAGGACTGTTTTTT CASSYGAGLFF
- TRBJ2-5 TRBD2 TRBV6-1 TGTGCCAGCAGTGAACTGGGGGGGTACCAAGAGACCCAGTACTTC CASSELGGYQETQYF
few TRBJ2-3 TRBD2 TRBV11-2 TGTGCCAGCAGCACCCAAGCGGGGGCTCACCCCACGCAGTATTTT CASSTQAGAHPTQYF
few TRBJ1-3 - TRBV6-6 TGTGCCACCTTCGGCGGCGACACCATATATTTT CATFGGDTIYF
- TRBJ1-1 - TRBV30 TGTGCCTGGAGCGACCTACTGGGGATCATGAACACTGAAGCTTTCTTT CAWSDLLGIMNTEAFF
- TRBJ1-2 - TRBV28 TGTGCCAGCGTTTTCAGGGGTGGCTACACCTTC CASVFRGGYTF
- TRBJ1-2 - TRBV6-6 TGTGCCAGCAGTTACAATGGGATGGCTGGCTATGGCTACACCTTC CASSYNGMAGYGYTF
few TRBJ2-2 TRBD2 TRBV6-1 TGTGCCAGTCAAGCGGGGGTGAACACCGGGGAGCTGTTTTTT CASQAGVNTGELFF
- TRBJ1-5 - TRBV5-6 TGTGCCAGCAGCTTTACGGGGAATCAGCCCCAGCATTTT CASSFTGNQPQHF
- TRBJ2-7 - TRBV14 TGTGCCAGCAGCCAAGGACGAACCCCCTTCAGCGAGCAGTACTTC CASSQGRTPFSEQYF
- TRBJ1-4 - TRBV11-2 TGTGCCAGCAGCTTAGATTTCGGGGCTGGTAATGAAAAACTGTTTTTT CASSLDFGAGNEKLFF